Shown below are 19 T cell receptor beta chains from a single sample sequenced in a study of shared clonotypes between healthy human individuals. Assay used: immunoSEQ multiplex PCR; TCRdb lists only in-frame clones, some missing. Seen here are 2 million to 3 million clones, approximately 93% observed once, and the top ten hold about 0.39%. Material: naive CD4+ T cells from PBMCs. Specified subset: CD45RA+ positively selected. Receptors were obtained from a man aged 18 to 35 in good health. Some clones in this sample may be carry-over from other donors' samples.

This chain joins TRBV4-3 and TRBJ2-2; TRBD1 agrees at 11 bases. There are 15 residues in the CDR3. Germline V gene sequence: CDR1 LGHNA, CDR2 YSLEER. V was clipped by 3 bases and J by 7 bases; unmatched bases: 4. Here the CDR3 reads CASSQGQGVFGELFF. The CDR3 DNA sequence: TGCGCCAGCAGCCAGGGACAGGGGGTTTTCGGGGAGCTGTTTTTT.

The genes are TRBV6-4 and TRBJ2-5; D gene unclear. The germline gives CDR1 MRHNA, CDR2 SNTAGT. This CDR3 contains 13 residues. The V end lost 2 bases, the J end lost 1 base, and 5 bases lay between the germline ends. CDR3 DNA sequence: TGTGCCAGCAGTGACAGGGTCCAAGAGACCCAGTACTTC. It specifies CASSDRVQETQYF.

The rearrangement joins TRBV7-9 to TRBJ1-2, with TRBD1 identical over 8 bases. CDR3 length equals 16 residues. V shed 4 bases and J 6 bases; nucleotides not matched to a gene: 13. Germline CDR1 is SEHNR and CDR2 is FQNEAQ (reference sequence). The CDR3: CASSSTPGGGNDGYTF. The DNA of the CDR3 is TGTGCCAGCAGCTCTACTCCAGGGGGCGGGAATGATGGCTACACCTTC. The variable domain in full, with the rest retrieved from reference TRBV7-9 and TRBJ1-2, is DTGVSQNPRHKITKRGQNVTFRCDPISEHNRLYWYRQTLGQGPEFLTYFQNEAQLEKSRLLSDRFSAERPKGSFSTLEIQRTEQGDSAMYLCASSSTPGGGNDGYTFGSGTRLTVV.

J is TRBJ2-2 and V is TRBV11-2; 7 positions agree with TRBD2. CDR3 length: 18 amino acids. Germline V gives CDR1 SGHAT, CDR2 FQNNGV. Losses at the gene ends were 4 bases for V and 4 bases for J; bases not matched to a gene: 15. Here the CDR3 reads CASSSRYGREFGTGELFF. The CDR3 DNA follows: TGTGCCAGCAGCTCGCGATACGGGCGGGAGTTCGGCACCGGGGAGCTGTTTTTT.

The rearrangement links TRBV2 to TRBJ1-1; D unclear. The germline V gene encodes CDR1 SNHLY and CDR2 FYNNEI. The CDR3 is 15 residues long. Trimming removed 2 bases from V and 0 bases from J, with 10 bases in between. CDR3 DNA sequence: TGTGCCAGCAGTGAATCGGGCCAGTTGAACACTGAAGCTTTCTTT. Protein: CASSESGQLNTEAFF.

CDR3 in amino acids: CASSRSLWDSLNTGELFF. CDR3 nucleotide sequence: TGTGCCAGCTCACGAAGCCTCTGGGACAGCCTGAACACCGGGGAGCTGTTTTTT. The gene calls are TRBV18 and TRBJ2-2; 7 bases match TRBD1. CDR3 length: 18 amino acids. The V segment lost 4 bases and the J segment 1 base; nucleotides outside the gene matches: 12. The V gene's germline CDR1 is KGHSH and CDR2 LQKENI.

V gene TRBV9 combines with J gene TRBJ2-3; 15 bases align to TRBD2. The germline V gene has CDR1 SGDLS and CDR2 YYNGEE. V shed 4 bases and J 4 bases; nucleotides not matched to a gene: 4. The CDR3 totals 16 residues. The CDR3 loop reads CASSTGTSGRSDTQYF. CDR3 DNA: TGTGCCAGCAGCACCGGGACTAGCGGGAGGTCAGATACGCAGTATTTT.

The chain is built from TRBV5-4 and TRBJ1-4, with 7 bases fitting TRBD1. V was clipped by 4 bases and J by 6 bases; unmatched bases: 12. CDR3 length: 16 residues. The germline V gene has CDR1 SGHNT and CDR2 YYREEE (reference sequence). This chain's CDR3 is CASSNKKSGQYEKLFF. The CDR3 DNA reads as TGTGCCAGCAGCAACAAAAAATCGGGACAGTATGAAAAACTGTTTTTT.

The chain is built from TRBV29-1 and TRBJ1-3; unclear D gene. V was clipped by 7 bases and J by 0 bases, with 13 bases between them. The germline V gene has CDR1 SQVTM and CDR2 ANQGSEA. This CDR3 region has 14 residues. The CDR3 coding sequence is TGCAGCGCCGGAGGGTCTGGCTCTGGAAACACCATATATTTT. It specifies CSAGGSGSGNTIYF.

This chain joins TRBV28 and TRBJ1-4; 7 nucleotides align to TRBD1. V lost 5 bases and J lost 15; bases outside the gene matches: 21. CDR3 length: 16 amino acids. Germline values: CDR1 MDHEN, CDR2 SYDVKM. The CDR3 DNA is TGTGCCAGCAGTCTAGGGGGCGGGGAGACGATAAGACGGTTGTTTTTT. Translated, it gives CASSLGGGETIRRLFF.

The sample holds one count of this clone. This CDR3 is also generated by other DNA sequences in the sample. This sequence joins TRBV27 and TRBJ2-5; D tentatively fits TRBD1 or TRBD2 (5 bases each). This CDR3 contains 13 residues. CDR1 and CDR2 (germline): MNHEY, SMNVEV (reference sequence). The ends were cut back, 1 base at V and 4 bases at J, with 7 bases in the middle. CDR3 sequence reads: CASSLLGPETQYF. The CDR3 nucleotides read TGTGCCAGCAGTTTATTGGGACCAGAGACCCAGTACTTC.

This clone has a single count. The chain combines TRBV7-6 with TRBJ2-3; weak D call: TRBD1 (5 bases). Deletions cut 2 bases from V and 0 bases from J, with 9 bases between. The CDR3 is 15 residues long. CDR1 and CDR2 (germline): SGHVS, FNYEAQ. The CDR3 spells CASSLTPGSTDTQYF. The CDR3 DNA reads TGTGCCAGCAGCTTAACACCAGGGAGCACAGATACGCAGTATTTT.

The chain employs TRBV4-3 and TRBJ2-1, with D perhaps matching TRBD2 (6 bases). CDR3 length equals 16 residues. The V end was cut by 0 bases, the J end by 3 bases, with 12 bases between. CDR1 and CDR2 (germline): LGHNA, YSLEER. This CDR3 is CASSQDGGTFYNEQFF. The CDR3 region has the DNA TGCGCCAGCAGCCAAGATGGCGGGACCTTCTACAATGAGCAGTTCTTC.

The rearrangement links TRBV5-1 to TRBJ2-3; the match to TRBD1 covers 10 bases. The CDR3 loop spans 18 amino acids. Germline CDR1 SGHRS, CDR2 YFSETQ. After removal of 0 bases from V and 0 bases from J, the junction contained 7 bases not matched to a gene. The CDR3 nucleotides are TGCGCCAGCAGCTTGGGGGACAGGGGATTTACTAGCACAGATACGCAGTATTTT. Translation: CASSLGDRGFTSTDTQYF.

The chain recombines TRBV5-1 with TRBJ2-5; a weak D match, TRBD2 (5 bases). The germline V gene encodes CDR1 SGHRS and CDR2 YFSETQ. V was pared by 0 bases and J by 3 bases, with 12 bases between. CDR3 length: 15 amino acids. CDR3 nucleotide sequence: TGCGCCAGCAGCTTGGCGGGTCGGGAAGAAGAGACCCAGTACTTC. Amino acids: CASSLAGREEETQYF.

The chain employs TRBV11-2 and TRBJ2-7; 9 bases align to TRBD2. The V segment lost 4 bases and the J segment 6 bases; nucleotides outside the gene matches: 10. This CDR3 has 15 residues. The V gene's germline CDR1 is SGHAT and CDR2 FQNNGV. In DNA form, the CDR3 reads TGTGCCAGCAGCTCAGTAGCGGGAGACTTGGGCGAGCAGTACTTC. Encoded protein: CASSSVAGDLGEQYF.

The V call is TRBV29-1, the J call TRBJ2-1; 8 bases line up with TRBD2. Germline V CDR1 and CDR2: SQVTM, ANQGSEA. The J segment lost 8 bases and the V segment lost 5 bases, leaving 8 bases of the junction unmatched. The CDR3 extends over 13 amino acids. CDR3 bases: TGCAGCGTTAAGGGACTAGTTGTTGATGAGCAGTTCTTC. It translates to CSVKGLVVDEQFF.

This clone showed up just once. The chain recombines TRBV18 with TRBJ1-5, with 8 bases aligning to TRBD1. The CDR3 has 14 residues. The germline CDR1 and CDR2 sequences are KGHSH and LQKENI. V was clipped by 5 bases and J by 7 bases; unmatched bases: 7. The CDR3 reads CASSAGQVEQPQHF. The CDR3 DNA follows: TGTGCCAGCTCAGCGGGACAGGTCGAACAGCCCCAGCATTTT.

The chain recombines TRBV7-2 with TRBJ2-1, with 9 bases lining up with TRBD2. CDR3 size: 17 residues. The trim removed 5 bases at V and 4 bases at J, leaving 12 bases unmatched. Germline loops: CDR1 SGHTA, CDR2 FQGNSA. CDR3 amino acids: CASSLTSGGGSYNEQFF. In DNA, the CDR3 is TGTGCCAGCAGCCTGACTAGCGGAGGGGGAAGTTACAATGAGCAGTTCTTC.